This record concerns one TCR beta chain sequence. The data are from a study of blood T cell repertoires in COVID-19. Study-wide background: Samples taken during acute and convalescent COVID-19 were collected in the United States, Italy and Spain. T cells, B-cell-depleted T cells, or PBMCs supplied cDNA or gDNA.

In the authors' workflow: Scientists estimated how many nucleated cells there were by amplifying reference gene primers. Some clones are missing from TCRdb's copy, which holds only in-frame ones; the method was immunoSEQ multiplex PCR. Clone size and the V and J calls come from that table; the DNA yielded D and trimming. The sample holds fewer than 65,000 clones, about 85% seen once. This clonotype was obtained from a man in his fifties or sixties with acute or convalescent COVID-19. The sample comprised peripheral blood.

DNA of the CDR3: TGTGCCAGCAGCCCCGGACTAGCGGTTAACACAGATACGCAGTATTTT. Encoded protein: CASSPGLAVNTDTQYF. The chain is built from TRBV7-3 and TRBJ2-3, with TRBD2 matching 10 bases. There are 16 residues in the CDR3. Germline CDR1 reads SGHTA; CDR2 reads FQGTGA. Trimming took 5 bases from V and 2 from J; bases not matched to a gene: 7. The complete variable domain, with remaining parts taken from reference TRBV7-3 and TRBJ2-3, reads GAGVSQTPSNKVTEKGKYVELRCDPISGHTALYWYRQSLGQGPEFLIYFQGTGAADDSGLPNDRFFAVRPEGSVSTLKIQRTERGDSAVYLCASSPGLAVNTDTQYFGPGTRLTVL.